Below, 25 T cell receptor beta chains from the same sample are listed, as sequenced in a study of cytomegalovirus exposure and HLA in healthy donors. The primer mix had 60 Vbeta and 13 Jbeta primers. The repertoire was sequenced with immunoSEQ multiplex PCR; TCRdb's copy has only in-frame clones and lacks some. In the table there are fewer than 150,000 clones, about 85% of which are singletons. The sequencing input was PBMCs. The receptors originated from a woman aged 25-40 years in good health and CMV-seropositive.

The rearrangement uses TRBV27 and TRBJ2-1; 8 positions match TRBD1. V shed 6 bases and J 2 bases; nucleotides not matched to a gene: 3. There are 14 residues in the CDR3. Germline values: CDR1 MNHEY, CDR2 SMNVEV (reference sequence). The CDR3 here is CASSPGGPYNEQFF. In DNA form, the CDR3 reads TGTGCCAGCAGCCCAGGGGGCCCCTACAATGAGCAGTTCTTC.

The rearrangement joins TRBV7-3 to TRBJ2-1; TRBD2 matches at 11 bases. CDR1 and CDR2 (germline): SGHTA, FQGTGA. The CDR3 is made up of 16 amino acids. Trimming removed 3 bases from V and 5 bases from J; junction bases left unmatched: 6. CDR3 DNA sequence: TGTGCCAGCAGCTTCCCGACTAGCGGGGTTAACAATGAGCAGTTCTTC. As protein: CASSFPTSGVNNEQFF.

This chain links TRBV5-1 with TRBJ1-1; 9 bases are a match to TRBD1. The V and J ends lost 4 bases and 1 base, in that order; junction bases with no gene match: 8. CDR1 and CDR2 (germline): SGHRS, YFSETQ. The CDR3 is 16 amino acids. The CDR3 sequence: CASSNKPDRGNTEAFF. CDR3 nucleotides: TGCGCCAGCAGCAACAAACCGGACAGGGGGAACACTGAAGCTTTCTTT.

J is TRBJ2-3 and V is TRBV10-3; possible D gene TRBD1, 6 bases. CDR1 is ENHRY and CDR2 is SYGVKD in the germline V gene. The CDR3 extends over 12 amino acids. Trimming removed 8 bases from V and 0 bases from J, with 6 bases in between. CDR3 sequence: CAIGQSTDTQYF. DNA of the CDR3: TGTGCCATCGGACAGAGCACAGATACGCAGTATTTT.

This clone was seen only once. The chain links TRBV9 to TRBJ1-1, with a tentative D call TRBD1 (6 bases). The V and J ends lost 4 bases and 1 base respectively, with 11 bases between them. Per germline, CDR1 SGDLS and CDR2 YYNGEE. The CDR3 loop spans 14 amino acids. The CDR3 sequence: CASSPSGQNTEAFF. The CDR3 DNA follows: TGTGCCAGCAGCCCCTCGGGACAGAACACTGAAGCTTTCTTT.

This clone appeared once. The rearrangement links TRBV5-1 to TRBJ1-2; the D is unclear. Germline CDR1 is SGHRS and CDR2 is YFSETQ. The CDR3 consists of 15 residues. V was clipped by 0 bases and J by 3 bases, with 12 bases between them. The CDR3 DNA sequence: TGCGCCAGCAGCTTGGGTTCGGGTACCGACTATGGCTACACCTTC. Amino acids: CASSLGSGTDYGYTF.

The chain employs TRBV28 and TRBJ2-5; weak D call: TRBD1 (7 bases). The DNA matches TRBJ2-7 better at its end, which makes the J call doubtful. Germline V gene data show CDR1 as MDHEN and CDR2 as SYDVKM. The CDR3 is 16 amino acids. CDR3 nucleotide sequence: TGTGCCAGCAGTCCCCCCGGCGGAGGGGGCGCTTACGAGCAGTACTTC. It translates to CASSPPGGGGAYEQYF.

The J gene is TRBJ1-1, the V gene TRBV23-1; 7 nucleotides align to TRBD1. TRBV23-1 has ORF status, its function being uncertain. J lost 3 bases, V lost 0 bases, and 10 bases had no gene match. The CDR3 length is 17 residues. CDR3 residues: CASSQSPGRQGDTEAFF. The CDR3, as DNA: TGCGCCAGCAGTCAATCCCCAGGTAGACAGGGAGACACTGAAGCTTTCTTT.

The rearrangement links TRBV28 to TRBJ2-7; 7 nucleotides match TRBD1. J was trimmed by 4 bases and V by 2 bases; bases with no gene match: 8. The CDR3 extends over 15 amino acids. From germline, CDR1 is MDHEN and CDR2 SYDVKM. CDR3 region: CASSLDRALLYEQYF. Here the CDR3 DNA reads TGTGCCAGCAGTTTAGACAGGGCACTCTTATACGAGCAGTACTTC.

CDR3 nucleotides: TGTGCCAGCAGCTCCAGGGTCTATCAGCCCCAGCATTTT. This sequence encodes CASSSRVYQPQHF. The rearrangement joins TRBV7-2 to TRBJ1-5; D perhaps matches TRBD1 (5 bases). V gave up 4 bases and J gave up 5 bases, with 9 bases separating them. The CDR3 totals 13 residues. Germline V CDR1 and CDR2: SGHTA, FQGNSA.

The chain is built from TRBV6-1 and TRBJ1-5; 8 positions match TRBD1. With V trimmed by 6 bases and J by 4 bases, 8 bases remained unmatched. This CDR3 is built from 15 residues. The germline V gene encodes CDR1 MNHNS and CDR2 SASEGT. The CDR3 coding sequence is TGTGCCAGCAGGTCGGGACAGGAAACAAATCAGCCCCAGCATTTT. This translates into CASRSGQETNQPQHF.

The V gene is TRBV7-9, the J gene TRBJ1-5, with a weak D call TRBD1 (5 bases). The V end was cut by 5 bases, the J end by 4 bases, with 12 bases between. This CDR3 has 14 amino acids. Germline-derived CDR1 and CDR2 are SEHNR and FQNEAQ (reference sequence). The CDR3 here is CASSQGLPNQPQHF. The CDR3 DNA follows: TGTGCCAGCAGCCAGGGACTGCCAAATCAGCCCCAGCATTTT.

The chain recombines TRBV5-1 with TRBJ2-7; D may be TRBD1 (5 bases). The germline V and J ends were trimmed by 4 bases and 5 bases, with 16 bases remaining between them. The CDR3 is 14 residues long. Germline V gene lookup returns CDR1 SGHRS and CDR2 YFSETQ. CDR3 sequence (DNA): TGCGCCAGCAGCATCCAGGGAATATACGACGAGCAGTACTTC. Its translation is CASSIQGIYDEQYF.

This chain joins TRBV12-2 and TRBJ2-5; TRBD1, the D gene given by the table, was not confirmed from the DNA. TRBV12-2 is recorded as a pseudogene. CDR3 length: 14 residues. CDR3 nucleotides: TGTGCAAGTCGCTTACAGGGCGGCTGGGCGACCCAGTACTTC. As protein: CASRLQGGWATQYF.

This clone was picked up a small number of times. The chain links TRBV28 to TRBJ1-4; TRBD1 aligns across 7 bases. Trimming took 1 base from V and 3 from J; bases not matched to a gene: 8. The CDR3 has 17 residues. Germline V lookup: CDR1 MDHEN, CDR2 SYDVKM. CDR3 in DNA: TGTGCCAGCAGTTTATACCCTACAGGGGTTTCTAATGAAAAACTGTTTTTT. Encoded protein: CASSLYPTGVSNEKLFF.

The chain has TRBV2 and TRBJ1-1, with D perhaps matching TRBD1 (6 bases). The CDR3 has 11 amino acids. Trimming stripped 5 bases from V and 8 bases from J, with 9 bases between. Germline CDR1 and CDR2: SNHLY and FYNNEI. CDR3 region: CASSLQGEAFF. The CDR3 coding sequence is TGTGCCAGCAGTTTACAGGGAGAAGCTTTCTTT.

The CDR3 DNA reads TGTGCCAGCAGTGACCCGTCGACAGGGGTCTCCTACGAGCAGTACTTC. It is translated as CASSDPSTGVSYEQYF. The gene calls are TRBV6-1 and TRBJ2-7; 8 bases agree with TRBD1. In germline, CDR1 is MNHNS, CDR2 SASEGT. The junction had 7 bases not matched to a gene; V was cut back by 3 bases and J by 0 bases. The CDR3 is 16 amino acids.

The rearrangement joins TRBV2 to TRBJ1-2, with D maybe TRBD1 (5 bases). The CDR3 sequence is 13 residues long. The germline gives CDR1 SNHLY, CDR2 FYNNEI. The V gene lost 8 bases and the J gene lost 8 bases, with 18 bases spanning the gap. DNA for the CDR3: TGTGCCAGCCCCCGCGGGTTGGGGGGAGGCTACACCTTC. Encoded protein: CASPRGLGGGYTF.

The sample holds one count of this clone. The chain employs TRBV7-3 and TRBJ2-1; possible D gene TRBD1, 5 bases. The germline gives CDR1 SGHTA, CDR2 FQGTGA. V lost 2 bases and J lost 7, with 9 bases in between. This CDR3 region has 13 residues. In nucleotides, the CDR3 is TGTGCCAGCAGCTTATTCAGGGAAAATGAGCAGTTCTTC. Its protein product is CASSLFRENEQFF.

V is TRBV27 and J is TRBJ1-2; 7 bases match TRBD1. The CDR3 sequence is 20 residues long. Germline lookup yields CDR1 MNHEY and CDR2 SMNVEV (reference sequence). After removal of 4 bases from V and 7 bases from J, the junction contained 27 bases not matched to a gene. The CDR3 is CASSSFESTLRPDRAGGYTF. The DNA for the CDR3 is TGTGCCAGCAGTTCCTTTGAATCAACCCTTCGGCCAGACAGGGCAGGTGGCTACACCTTC.

The chain couples TRBV6-5 to TRBJ1-1, with D tentatively TRBD1 (6 bases). Deletions cut 5 bases from V and 4 bases from J, with 17 bases between. The CDR3 has 15 amino acids. The germline gives CDR1 MNHEY, CDR2 SVGAGI. The CDR3 loop reads CASSRWGGQGTEAFF. In DNA form, the CDR3 reads TGTGCCAGCAGTCGCTGGGGGGGCCAGGGCACTGAAGCTTTCTTT.

The chain employs TRBV7-9 and TRBJ1-5; 10 positions match TRBD1. The junction had 14 bases not matched to a gene; V was cut back by 1 base and J by 5 bases. CDR1 SEHNR and CDR2 FQNEAQ come from the germline V gene (reference sequence). The CDR3 covers 19 residues. In DNA form, the CDR3 reads TGTGCCAGCAGCTTAGGCTACTACGGCCCGGACAGGGGGTATCAGCCCCAGCATTTT. Translation: CASSLGYYGPDRGYQPQHF.

The CDR3 DNA sequence: TGTGCCAGCAGTGGAGACTCGACAGATACGCAGTATTTT. Its protein is CASSGDSTDTQYF. The V call is TRBV2, the J call TRBJ2-3; D gene uncertain. The CDR3 covers 13 residues. The germline V and J ends were trimmed by 4 bases and 3 bases, with 8 bases remaining between them. From germline, CDR1 is SNHLY and CDR2 FYNNEI.

The chain employs TRBV23-1 and TRBJ1-4; D not resolved. Being an ORF, TRBV23-1 has a function that is uncertain. V gave up 9 bases and J gave up 4 bases, with 9 bases separating them. The CDR3 length is 12 residues. In DNA, the CDR3 is TGCGCCAGAGGACTGATTAATGAAAAACTGTTTTTT. Protein sequence: CARGLINEKLFF.

This clone was counted only a few times. This rearrangement joins TRBV30 to TRBJ1-5; TRBD1 matches 8 bases. CDR1 and CDR2 (germline): GTSNPN, SVGIG (reference sequence). The CDR3 sequence is 15 residues long. Unmatched junction bases numbered 6, after V lost 3 bases and J lost 2 bases. The CDR3 nucleotides read TGTGCCTGGAGGCGACAGGGGAATGGCAATCAGCCCCAGCATTTT. This sequence encodes CAWRRQGNGNQPQHF.